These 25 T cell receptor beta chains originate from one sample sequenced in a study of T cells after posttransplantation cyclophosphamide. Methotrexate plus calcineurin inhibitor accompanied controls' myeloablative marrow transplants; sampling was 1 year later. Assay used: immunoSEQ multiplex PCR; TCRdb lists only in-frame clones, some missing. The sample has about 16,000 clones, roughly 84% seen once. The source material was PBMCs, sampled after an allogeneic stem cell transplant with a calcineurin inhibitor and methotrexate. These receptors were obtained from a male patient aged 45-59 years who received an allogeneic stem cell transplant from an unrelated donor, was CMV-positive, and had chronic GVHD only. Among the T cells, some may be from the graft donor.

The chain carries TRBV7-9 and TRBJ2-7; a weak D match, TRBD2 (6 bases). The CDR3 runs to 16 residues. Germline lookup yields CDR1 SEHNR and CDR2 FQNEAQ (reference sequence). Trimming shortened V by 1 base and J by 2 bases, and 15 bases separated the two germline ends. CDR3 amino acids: CASSLGGNTATYEQYF. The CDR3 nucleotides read TGTGCCAGCAGCTTAGGCGGGAACACGGCCACCTACGAGCAGTACTTC.

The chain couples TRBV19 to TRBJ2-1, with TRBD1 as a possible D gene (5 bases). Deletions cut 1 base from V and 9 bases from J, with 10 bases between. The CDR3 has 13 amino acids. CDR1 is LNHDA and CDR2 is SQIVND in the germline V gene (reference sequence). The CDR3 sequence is CASSIALRGEQFF. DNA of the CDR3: TGTGCCAGTAGTATAGCCCTAAGGGGTGAGCAGTTCTTC.

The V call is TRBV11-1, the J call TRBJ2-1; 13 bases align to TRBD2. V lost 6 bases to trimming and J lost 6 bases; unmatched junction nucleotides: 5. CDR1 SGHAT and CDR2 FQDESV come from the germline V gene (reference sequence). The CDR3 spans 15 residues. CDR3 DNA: TGTGCCAGCAGAGGACTAGCGGGAGCTGGCAATGAGCAGTTCTTC. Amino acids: CASRGLAGAGNEQFF.

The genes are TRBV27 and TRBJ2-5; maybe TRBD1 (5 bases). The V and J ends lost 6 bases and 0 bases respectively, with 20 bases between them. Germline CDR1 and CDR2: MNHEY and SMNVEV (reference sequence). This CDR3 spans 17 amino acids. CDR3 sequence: CASRRGFPFPNQETQYF. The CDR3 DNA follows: TGTGCCAGCAGAAGGGGCTTTCCGTTCCCCAACCAAGAGACCCAGTACTTC.

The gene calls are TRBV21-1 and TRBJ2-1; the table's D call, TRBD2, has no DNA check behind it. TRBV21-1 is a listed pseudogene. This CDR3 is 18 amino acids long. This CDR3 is CASSNKIDSGSFYNEQFF. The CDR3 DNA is TGTGCCAGCAGCAATAAAATAGATAGCGGGAGTTTTTACAATGAGCAGTTCTTC.

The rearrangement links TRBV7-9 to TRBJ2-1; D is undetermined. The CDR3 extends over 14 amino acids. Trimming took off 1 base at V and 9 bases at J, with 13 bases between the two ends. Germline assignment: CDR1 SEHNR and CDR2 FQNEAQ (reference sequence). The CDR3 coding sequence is TGTGCCAGCAGCTTAGTCTCGGCAGGCAGTGAGCAGTTCTTC. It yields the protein CASSLVSAGSEQFF.

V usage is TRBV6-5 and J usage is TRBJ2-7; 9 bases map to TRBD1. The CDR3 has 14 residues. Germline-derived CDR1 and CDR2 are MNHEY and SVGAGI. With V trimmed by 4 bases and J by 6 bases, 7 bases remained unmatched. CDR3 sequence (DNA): TGTGCCAGCAGTTCGACAGGGGGGGAAGGCGAGCAGTACTTC. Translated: CASSSTGGEGEQYF.

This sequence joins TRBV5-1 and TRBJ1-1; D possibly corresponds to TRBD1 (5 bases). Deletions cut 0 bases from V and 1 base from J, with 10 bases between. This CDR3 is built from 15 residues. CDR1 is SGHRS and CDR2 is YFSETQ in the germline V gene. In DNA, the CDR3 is TGCGCCAGCAGCTTGGAAGGGGCATGGAACACTGAAGCTTTCTTT. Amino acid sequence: CASSLEGAWNTEAFF.

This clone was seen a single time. In DNA form, the CDR3 reads TGCGCCAGCAGCCTCCGGGACAGGGGGAACGAGCAGTACTTC. Its translation: CASSLRDRGNEQYF. The V and J genes are TRBV4-1 and TRBJ2-7, with TRBD1 matching over 11 bases. J lost 5 bases, V lost 4 bases, and 4 bases had no gene match. Germline values: CDR1 MGHRA, CDR2 YSYEKL. This CDR3 contains 14 residues.

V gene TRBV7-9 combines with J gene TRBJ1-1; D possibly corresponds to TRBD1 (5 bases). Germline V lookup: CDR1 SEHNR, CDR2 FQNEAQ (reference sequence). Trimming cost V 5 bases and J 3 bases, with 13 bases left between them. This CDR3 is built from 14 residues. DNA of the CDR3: TGTGCCAGCAGCCCACCGATCAGGGACACTGAAGCTTTCTTT. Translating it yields CASSPPIRDTEAFF.

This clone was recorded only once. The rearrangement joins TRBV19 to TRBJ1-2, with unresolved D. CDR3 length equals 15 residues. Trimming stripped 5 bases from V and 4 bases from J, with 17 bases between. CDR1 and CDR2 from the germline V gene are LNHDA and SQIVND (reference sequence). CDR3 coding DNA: TGTGCCAGTAGTTCCTGGACTACCCTCCTCTATGGCTACACCTTC. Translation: CASSSWTTLLYGYTF.

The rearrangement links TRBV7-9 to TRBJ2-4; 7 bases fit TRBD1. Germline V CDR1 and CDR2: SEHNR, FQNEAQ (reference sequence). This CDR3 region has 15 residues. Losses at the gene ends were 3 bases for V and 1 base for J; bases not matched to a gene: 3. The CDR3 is CASSFGTEAKNIQYF. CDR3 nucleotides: TGTGCCAGCAGCTTCGGGACAGAGGCCAAAAACATTCAGTACTTC.

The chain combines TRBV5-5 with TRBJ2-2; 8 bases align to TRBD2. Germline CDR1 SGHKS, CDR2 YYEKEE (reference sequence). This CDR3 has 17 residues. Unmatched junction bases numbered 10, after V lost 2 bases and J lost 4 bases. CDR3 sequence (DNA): TGTGCCAGCAGCTTCCCCTTTGGCGGGGGGACCACCGGGGAGCTGTTTTTT. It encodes CASSFPFGGGTTGELFF. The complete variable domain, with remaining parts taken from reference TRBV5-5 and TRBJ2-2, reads DAGVTQSPTHLIKTRGQQVTLRCSPISGHKSVSWYQQVLGQGPQFIFQYYEKEERGRGNFPDRFSARQFPNYSSELNVNALLLGDSALYLCASSFPFGGGTTGELFFGEGSRLTVL.

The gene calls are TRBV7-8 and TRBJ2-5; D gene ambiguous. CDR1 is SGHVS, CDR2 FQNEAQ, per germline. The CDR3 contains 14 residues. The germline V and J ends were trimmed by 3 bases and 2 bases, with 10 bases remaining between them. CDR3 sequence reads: CASSFDFLQETQYF. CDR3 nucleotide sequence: TGTGCCAGCAGCTTCGACTTCTTACAAGAGACCCAGTACTTC.

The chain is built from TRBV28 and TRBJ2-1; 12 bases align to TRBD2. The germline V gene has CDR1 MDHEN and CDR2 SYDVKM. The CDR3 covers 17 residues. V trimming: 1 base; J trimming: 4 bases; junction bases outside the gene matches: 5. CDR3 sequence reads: CASSLSGGLAGYNEQFF. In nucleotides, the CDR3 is TGTGCCAGCAGTTTATCTGGGGGACTAGCGGGTTACAATGAGCAGTTCTTC. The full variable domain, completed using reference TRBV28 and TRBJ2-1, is DVKVTQSSRYLVKRTGEKVFLECVQDMDHENMFWYRQDPGLGLRLIYFSYDVKMKEKGDIPEGYSVSREKKERFSLILESASTNQTSMYLCASSLSGGLAGYNEQFFGPGTRLTVL.

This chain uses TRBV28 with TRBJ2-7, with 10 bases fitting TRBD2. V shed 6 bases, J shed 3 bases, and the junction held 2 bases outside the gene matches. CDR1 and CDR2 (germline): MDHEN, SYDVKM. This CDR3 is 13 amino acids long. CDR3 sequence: CASRASGSYEQYF. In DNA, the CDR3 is TGTGCCAGCAGGGCTAGCGGGAGCTACGAGCAGTACTTC.

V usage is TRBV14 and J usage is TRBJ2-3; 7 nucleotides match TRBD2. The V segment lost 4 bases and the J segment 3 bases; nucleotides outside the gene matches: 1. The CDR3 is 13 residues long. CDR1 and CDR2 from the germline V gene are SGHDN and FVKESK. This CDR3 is CASSLGGTDTQYF. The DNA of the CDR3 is TGTGCCAGCAGCCTCGGGGGGACAGATACGCAGTATTTT.

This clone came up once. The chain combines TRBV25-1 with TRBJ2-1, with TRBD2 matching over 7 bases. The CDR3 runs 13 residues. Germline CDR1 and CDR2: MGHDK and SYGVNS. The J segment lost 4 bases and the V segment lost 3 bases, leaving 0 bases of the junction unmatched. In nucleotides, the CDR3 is TGTGCCAGCAGTGACGGGGGGTACAATGAGCAGTTCTTC. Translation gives CASSDGGYNEQFF. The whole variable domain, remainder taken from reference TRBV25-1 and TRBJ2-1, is EADIYQTPRYLVIGTGKKITLECSQTMGHDKMYWYQQDPGMELHLIHYSYGVNSTEKGDLSSESTVSRIRTEHFPLTLESARPSHTSQYLCASSDGGYNEQFFGPGTRLTVL.

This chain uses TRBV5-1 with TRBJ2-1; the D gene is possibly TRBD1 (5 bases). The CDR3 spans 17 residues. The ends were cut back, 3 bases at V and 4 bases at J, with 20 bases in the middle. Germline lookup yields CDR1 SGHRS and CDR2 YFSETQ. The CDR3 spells CASSSHYQQTAYNEQFF. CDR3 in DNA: TGCGCCAGCAGCTCCCATTACCAACAGACAGCATACAATGAGCAGTTCTTC.

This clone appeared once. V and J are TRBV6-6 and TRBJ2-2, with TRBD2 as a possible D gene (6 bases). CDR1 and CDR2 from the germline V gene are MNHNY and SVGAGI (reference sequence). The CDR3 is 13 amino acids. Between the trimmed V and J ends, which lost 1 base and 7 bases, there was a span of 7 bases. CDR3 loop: CASSYFGGGELFF. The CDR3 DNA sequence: TGTGCCAGCAGTTACTTCGGGGGCGGGGAGCTGTTTTTT.

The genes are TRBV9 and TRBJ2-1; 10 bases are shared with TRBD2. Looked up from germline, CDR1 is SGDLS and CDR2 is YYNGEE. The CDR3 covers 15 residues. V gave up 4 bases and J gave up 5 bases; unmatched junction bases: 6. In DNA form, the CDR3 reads TGTGCCAGCAGCCCTCGGACTAGCGGCCACAATGAGCAGTTCTTC. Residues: CASSPRTSGHNEQFF.

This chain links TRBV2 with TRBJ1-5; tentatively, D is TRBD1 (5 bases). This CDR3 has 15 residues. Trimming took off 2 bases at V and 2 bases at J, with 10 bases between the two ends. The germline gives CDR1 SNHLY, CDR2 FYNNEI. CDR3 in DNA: TGTGCCAGCAGTGAATTACCCAGGGGCAATCAGCCCCAGCATTTT. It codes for CASSELPRGNQPQHF. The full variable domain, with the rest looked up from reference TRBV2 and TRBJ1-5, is EPEVTQTPSHQVTQMGQEVILRCVPISNHLYFYWYRQILGQKVEFLVSFYNNEISEKSEIFDDQFSVERPDGSNFTLKIRSTKLEDSAMYFCASSELPRGNQPQHFGDGTRLSIL.

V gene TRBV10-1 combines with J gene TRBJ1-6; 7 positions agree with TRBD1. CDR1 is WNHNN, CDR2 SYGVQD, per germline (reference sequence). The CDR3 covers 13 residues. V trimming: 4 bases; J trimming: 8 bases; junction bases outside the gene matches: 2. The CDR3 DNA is TGCGCCAGCAGTGGGGACAGCTATTCACCCCTCCACTTT. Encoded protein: CASSGDSYSPLHF.

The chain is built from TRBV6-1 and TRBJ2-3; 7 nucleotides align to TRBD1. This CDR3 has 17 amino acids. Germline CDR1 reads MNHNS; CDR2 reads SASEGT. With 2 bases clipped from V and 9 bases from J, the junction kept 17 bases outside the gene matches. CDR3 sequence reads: CASSEQRQGTPGGTQYF. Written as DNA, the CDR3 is TGTGCCAGCAGTGAACAGAGACAGGGTACCCCCGGTGGAACGCAGTATTTT.

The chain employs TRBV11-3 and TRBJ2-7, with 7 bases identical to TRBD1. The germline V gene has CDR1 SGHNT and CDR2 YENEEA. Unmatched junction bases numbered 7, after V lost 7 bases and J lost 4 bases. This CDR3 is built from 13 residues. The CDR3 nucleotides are TGTGCCAGCACTAAGGGACAGCTTTACGAGCAGTACTTC. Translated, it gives CASTKGQLYEQYF. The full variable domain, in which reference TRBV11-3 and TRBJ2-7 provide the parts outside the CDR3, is EAGVVQSPRYKIIEKKQPVAFWCNPISGHNTLYWYLQNLGQGPELLIRYENEEAVDDSQLPKDRFSAERLKGVDSTLKIQPAELGDSAVYLCASTKGQLYEQYFGPGTRLTVT.